The rows below give T cell receptor beta chains drawn from one sample of a study of T cell responses to AZD1222 COVID-19 vaccine. Sequenced by immunoSEQ multiplex PCR; TCRdb stores in-frame clones only, minus some. The table records approximately 71,000 clones, about 80% of them present only once. The sample consisted of peripheral blood, taken on day 0 of AZD1222 vaccination. The source is an adult in good health. Both conserved end residues are part of each CDR3. A D gene is named only where the DNA matches it firmly. Rows give clone size only sometimes, using once, few, many, or a class for an expanded clone.

d_call | j_call | clone_size | v_call | cdr3_aa | cdr3_nt
TRBD2 | TRBJ2-1 | - | TRBV6-5 | CASSTTSGGEQFF | TGTGCCAGCAGTACGACTAGCGGGGGAGAGCAGTTCTTC
TRBD2 | TRBJ2-1 | - | TRBV7-9 | CASSLPRSGGGNEQFF | TGTGCCAGCAGCTTACCTCGTAGCGGGGGGGGCAATGAGCAGTTCTTC
TRBD2 | TRBJ2-5 | once | TRBV30 | CAWRDGGTGETQYF | TGTGCCTGGAGGGACGGGGGGACGGGAGAGACCCAGTACTTC
- | TRBJ1-5 | - | TRBV5-6 | CASSLAGVFSQPQHF | TGTGCCAGCAGCTTGGCAGGGGTTTTTAGTCAGCCCCAGCATTTT
- | TRBJ1-1 | - | TRBV7-3 | CASSSGRHGTEAFF | TGTGCCAGCAGCTCGGGTAGACACGGGACTGAAGCTTTCTTT
- | TRBJ2-1 | - | TRBV5-1 | CASSLVASYYEQFF | TGCGCCAGCAGCTTGGTGGCTAGCTATTATGAGCAGTTCTTC
- | TRBJ1-1 | - | TRBV4-1 | CASSQEYLGQIEAFF | TGCGCCAGCAGCCAAGAATACCTAGGACAGATTGAAGCTTTCTTT
TRBD1 | TRBJ1-3 | - | TRBV3-1/TRBV3-2 | CASSLGQGIGNTIYF | TGTGCCAGCAGCCTGGGACAGGGGATAGGAAACACCATATATTTT
TRBD1 | TRBJ1-1 | - | TRBV3-1/TRBV3-2 | CASSPLGTGFVSEAFF | TGTGCCAGCAGCCCACTCGGGACAGGGTTTGTCTCTGAAGCTTTCTTT
TRBD2 | TRBJ2-3 | - | TRBV5-1 | CASTLGRGGTDTQYF | TGCGCCAGCACCCTAGGGCGGGGGGGCACAGATACGCAGTATTTT
TRBD1 | TRBJ2-7 | - | TRBV19 | CASSMGQGFYRYF | TGTGCCAGTAGTATGGGACAGGGTTTCTATCGGTACTTC
- | TRBJ2-5 | - | TRBV3-1/TRBV3-2 | CASSQASQTQYF | TGTGCCAGCAGCCAAGCATCACAGACCCAGTACTTC
- | TRBJ1-2 | - | TRBV3-1/TRBV3-2 | CASSPSLGGYTF | TGTGCCAGCAGCCCAAGCCTCGGGGGCTACACCTTC
- | TRBJ2-1 | - | TRBV3-1/TRBV3-2 | CASSIPTSYNEQFF | TGTGCCAGCAGCATACCGACAAGCTACAATGAGCAGTTCTTC
TRBD2 | TRBJ2-1 | - | TRBV5-6 | CASRRTSGGAIYNEQFF | TGTGCCAGCAGGAGAACTAGCGGGGGGGCAATCTACAATGAGCAGTTCTTC
TRBD2 | TRBJ2-7 | - | TRBV2 | CASRTSGGTYEQYF | TGTGCCAGCAGAACTAGCGGGGGGACCTACGAGCAGTACTTC
TRBD1 | TRBJ2-7 | - | TRBV24-1 | CATSDGDRDEQYF | TGTGCCACCAGTGATGGGGACAGGGACGAGCAGTACTTC
- | TRBJ1-5 | - | TRBV6-6 | CASSYSSIAWDQPQHF | TGTGCCAGCAGTTACTCGAGTATCGCGTGGGATCAGCCCCAGCATTTT
- | TRBJ2-1 | - | TRBV7-9 | CASSDQGNEQFF | TGTGCCAGCAGCGACCAGGGCAATGAGCAGTTCTTC
- | TRBJ1-5 | - | TRBV7-2 | CASSLGGGPQHF | TGTGCCAGCAGCTTGGGAGGGGGACCCCAGCATTTT
- | TRBJ2-3 | - | TRBV2 | CASIGDGTDTQYF | TGTGCCAGCATTGGGGATGGGACAGATACGCAGTATTTT
- | TRBJ1-3 | once | TRBV5-1 | CASSPRWGSGNTIYF | TGCGCCAGCAGCCCAAGGTGGGGCTCTGGAAACACCATATATTTT
- | TRBJ1-6 | - | TRBV20-1 | CSTYAGVPLHF | TGCAGTACCTACGCCGGAGTACCCCTCCACTTT
- | TRBJ2-1 | - | TRBV12-3/TRBV12-4 | CASSFERDNEQFF | TGTGCCAGCAGTTTTGAGAGGGACAATGAGCAGTTCTTC
- | TRBJ2-3 | - | TRBV6-5 | CARGVGGDTQYF | TGTGCCAGGGGGGTGGGCGGAGATACGCAGTATTTT
TRBD1 | TRBJ2-7 | - | TRBV4-1 | CASSQDRDRTYEQYF | TGCGCCAGCAGCCAAGACCGGGACAGAACCTACGAGCAGTACTTC
TRBD2 | TRBJ2-3 | - | TRBV7-2 | CASSLVTSGTDTQYF | TGTGCCAGCAGCTTAGTGACTAGCGGGACAGATACGCAGTATTTT
- | TRBJ2-2 | - | TRBV18 | CASSPIFSTGELFF | TGTGCCAGCTCACCCATCTTTTCCACCGGGGAGCTGTTTTTT
- | TRBJ1-6 | - | TRBV5-6 | CASSLGGGSYNSPLHF | TGTGCCAGCAGCTTGGGTGGGGGCTCCTATAATTCACCCCTCCACTTT
- | TRBJ1-5 | - | TRBV28 | CASLLRQANQPQHF | TGTGCCAGCTTGCTCCGACAGGCCAATCAGCCCCAGCATTTT
TRBD2 | TRBJ2-7 | - | TRBV18 | CASSPSSGAYSYEQYF | TGTGCCAGCTCACCCAGTAGCGGGGCCTATTCCTACGAGCAGTACTTC
TRBD1 | TRBJ1-2 | - | TRBV12-3/TRBV12-4 | CASSFNRGYGYTF | TGTGCCAGCAGTTTCAACAGGGGATATGGCTACACCTTC
TRBD2 | TRBJ2-5 | - | TRBV5-1 | CASSLQPSGGQGTQYF | TGCGCCAGCAGCTTGCAACCTAGCGGGGGGCAGGGGACCCAGTACTTC
- | TRBJ1-5 | - | TRBV19 | CASKGADSNQPQHF | TGTGCCAGTAAAGGGGCAGACAGCAATCAGCCCCAGCATTTT
- | TRBJ2-7 | - | TRBV11-2 | CASSLGNEQYF | TGTGCCAGCAGCTTAGGGAACGAGCAGTACTTC
TRBD1 | TRBJ1-1 | - | TRBV5-1 | CASNRGQGNTEAFF | TGCGCCAGCAACCGAGGACAGGGCAACACTGAAGCTTTCTTT
- | TRBJ1-2 | - | TRBV5-8 | CASSTQRTQNYGYTF | TGTGCCAGCAGCACCCAAAGGACACAGAACTATGGCTACACCTTC
- | TRBJ1-1 | - | TRBV6-2/TRBV6-3 | CASSARSGVGTEAFF | TGTGCCAGCAGTGCCCGGTCAGGGGTGGGTACTGAAGCTTTCTTT
- | TRBJ2-7 | - | TRBV19 | CASSISVLSGEQYF | TGTGCCAGTAGTATAAGTGTTCTAAGCGGCGAGCAGTACTTC
TRBD1 | TRBJ2-5 | - | TRBV7-9 | CASSFGQGWETQYF | TGTGCCAGCAGCTTCGGACAGGGTTGGGAGACCCAGTACTTC
- | TRBJ1-5 | once | TRBV4-1 | CASSQAGNQPQHF | TGCGCCAGCAGCCAAGCAGGAAATCAGCCCCAGCATTTT